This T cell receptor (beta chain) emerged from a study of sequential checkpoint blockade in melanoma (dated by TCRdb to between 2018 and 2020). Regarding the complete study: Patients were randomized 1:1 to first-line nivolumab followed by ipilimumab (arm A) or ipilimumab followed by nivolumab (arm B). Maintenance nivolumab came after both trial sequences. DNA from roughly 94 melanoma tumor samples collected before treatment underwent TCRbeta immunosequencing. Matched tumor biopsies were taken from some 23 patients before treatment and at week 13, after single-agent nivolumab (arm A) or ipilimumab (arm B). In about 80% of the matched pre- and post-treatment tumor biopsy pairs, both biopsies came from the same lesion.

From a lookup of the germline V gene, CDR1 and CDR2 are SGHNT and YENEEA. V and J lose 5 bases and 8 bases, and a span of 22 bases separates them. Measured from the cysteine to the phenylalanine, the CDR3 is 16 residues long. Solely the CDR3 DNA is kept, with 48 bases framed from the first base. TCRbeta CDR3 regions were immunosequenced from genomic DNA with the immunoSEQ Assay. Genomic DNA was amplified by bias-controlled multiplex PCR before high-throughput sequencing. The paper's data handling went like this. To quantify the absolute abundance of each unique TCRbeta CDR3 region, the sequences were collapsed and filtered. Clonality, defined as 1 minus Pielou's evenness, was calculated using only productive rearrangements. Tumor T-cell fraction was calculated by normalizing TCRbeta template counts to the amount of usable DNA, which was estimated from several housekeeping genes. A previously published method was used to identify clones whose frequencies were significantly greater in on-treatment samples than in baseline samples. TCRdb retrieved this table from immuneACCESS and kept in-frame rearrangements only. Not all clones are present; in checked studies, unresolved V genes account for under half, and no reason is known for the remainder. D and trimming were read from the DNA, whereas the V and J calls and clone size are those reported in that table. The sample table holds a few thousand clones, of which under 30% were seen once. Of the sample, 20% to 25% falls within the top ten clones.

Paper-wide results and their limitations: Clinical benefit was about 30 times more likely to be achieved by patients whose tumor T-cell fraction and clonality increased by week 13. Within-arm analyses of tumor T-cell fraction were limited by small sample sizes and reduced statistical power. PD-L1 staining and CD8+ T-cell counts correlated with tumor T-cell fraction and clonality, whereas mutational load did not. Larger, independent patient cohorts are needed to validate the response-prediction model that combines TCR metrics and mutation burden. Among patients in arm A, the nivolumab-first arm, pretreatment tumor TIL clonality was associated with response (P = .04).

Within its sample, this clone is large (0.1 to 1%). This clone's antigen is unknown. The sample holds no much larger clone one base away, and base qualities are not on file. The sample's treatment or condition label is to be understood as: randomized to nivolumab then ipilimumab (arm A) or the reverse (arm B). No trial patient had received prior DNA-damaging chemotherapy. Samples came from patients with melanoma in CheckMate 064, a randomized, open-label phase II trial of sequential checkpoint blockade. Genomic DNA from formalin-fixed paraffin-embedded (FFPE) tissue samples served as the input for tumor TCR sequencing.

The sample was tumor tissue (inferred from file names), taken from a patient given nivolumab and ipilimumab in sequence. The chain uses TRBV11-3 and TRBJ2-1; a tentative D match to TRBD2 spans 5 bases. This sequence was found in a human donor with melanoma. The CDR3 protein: CASSQGLATTLDEQFF. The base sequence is TGTGCCAGCAGCCAAGGGTTAGCGACGACGTTGGATGAGCAGTTCTTC.